These 6 T cell receptor beta chains share one sample of origin, sequenced in a study of post-analysis software for immune sequencing data. Findings of the study overall: In patients, TRBV5-6, TRBV5-1 and TRBV20-1 belonged to roughly 5 TRBV segments found more frequently than in controls.

Unique molecular identifiers featured in each of the TCR beta cDNA libraries. TCRdb redid the calling of the PCR reads with MiXCR, one entry per CDR3 protein. The data contain approximately 440,000 distinct CDR3 sequences, approximately 46% of them singletons. For these receptors, no antigen is known. The sequenced material came from blood. These receptors originate from a girl between 10 and 17 years old with multiple sclerosis.

The chain combines TRBV28 with TRBJ2-1; 8 bases line up with TRBD2. The V gene end was trimmed by 4 bases and the J gene end by 0 bases; junction bases not matched to a gene: 11. Germline V CDR1 and CDR2: MDHEN, SYDVKM. The CDR3 contains 18 residues. CDR3 protein: CASSYSQLAESSYNEQFF. DNA of the CDR3: TGTGCCAGCAGTTATTCCCAACTAGCGGAAAGCTCCTACAATGAGCAGTTCTTC.

Only a few counts were recorded for this clonotype. The rearrangement joins TRBV7-9 to TRBJ2-5; 10 positions match TRBD2. The assigned J gene may be wrong: the sequence end matches TRBJ2-7 better. The CDR3 loop spans 15 amino acids. Germline V gene sequence: CDR1 SEHNR, CDR2 FQNEAQ (reference sequence). CDR3 coding DNA: TGTGCCAGCAGCACCCTAGCGGGGGCCTACTACGAGCAGTACTTC. It encodes CASSTLAGAYYEQYF.

The V and J genes are TRBV9 and TRBJ2-4, with D possibly TRBD2 on 5 matching bases. Judging by the DNA end, TRBJ2-7 fits better; the J call may be wrong. CDR1 SGDLS and CDR2 YYNGEE come from the germline V gene. The CDR3 has 13 amino acids. In DNA, the CDR3 is TGTGCCAGCAGCCGCGAGGGCGCCTCCGAGCAGTACTTC. Protein: CASSREGASEQYF.

The rearrangement joins TRBV4-1 to TRBJ2-7; D is tentatively TRBD1 or TRBD2 (5 bases each). Trimming took 0 bases from V and 9 from J, leaving 24 bases between them. This CDR3 contains 17 residues. Per the germline V gene, CDR1 is MGHRA and CDR2 is YSYEKL. The CDR3 spells CASSQDPRGPLVHGQYF. CDR3 coding DNA: TGCGCCAGCAGCCAAGATCCCCGGGGACCGCTGGTCCACGGGCAGTACTTC.

A single count supports this clonotype. The junction differs from germline at one of its ends, possibly a read error. V is TRBV6-1 and J is TRBJ2-3, with 10 bases that match TRBD2. The CDR3 runs 15 residues. Germline assignment: CDR1 MNHNS and CDR2 SASEGT. CDR3 amino acids: CASKAGGPWPDTQYF. CDR3 nucleotides: TGCGCCAGCAAAGCGGGAGGGCCGTGGCCAGATACGCAGTATTTT.

The chain recombines TRBV5-5 with TRBJ2-7; TRBD1 might be the D (5 bases). V gave up 7 bases and J gave up 2 bases, with 13 bases separating them. CDR1 is SGHKS, CDR2 YYEKEE, per germline (reference sequence). This CDR3 is built from 13 residues. As DNA, the CDR3 is TGTGCCAGCTATAGAGACAGTCCCTACGAGCAGTACTTC. Translated, it gives CASYRDSPYEQYF.